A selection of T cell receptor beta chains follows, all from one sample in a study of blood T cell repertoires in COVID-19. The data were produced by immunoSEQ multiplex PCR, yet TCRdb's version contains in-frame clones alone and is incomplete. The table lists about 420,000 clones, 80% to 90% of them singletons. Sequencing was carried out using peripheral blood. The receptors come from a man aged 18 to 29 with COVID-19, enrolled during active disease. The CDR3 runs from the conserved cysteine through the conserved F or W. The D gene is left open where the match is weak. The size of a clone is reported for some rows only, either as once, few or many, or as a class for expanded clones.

CASSHSGEGDGELFF	TGCGCCAGCAGCCATAGCGGGGAGGGGGACGGGGAGCTGTTTTTT	15	TRBV4-1	TRBD2	-	TRBJ2-2
CASSLQGSGERTQYF	TGTGCCAGCAGCTTACAGGGCTCAGGGGAACGGACCCAGTACTTC	15	TRBV21-1	-	-	TRBJ2-5
CASKPPTGAGEQYF	TGTGCCAGCAAACCGCCGACAGGGGCGGGGGAGCAGTACTTC	14	TRBV7-9	TRBD1	-	TRBJ2-7
CASSEAWTDWARF	TGTGCCAGCAGTGAAGCGTGGACAGATTGGGCGCGATTC	13	TRBV6-1	-	few	TRBJ2-7
CASSFGTGGSYGYTF	TGTGCCAGCAGCTTCGGGACAGGGGGCAGCTATGGCTACACCTTC	15	TRBV7-9	TRBD1	-	TRBJ1-2
CASSTWTGRAGELFF	TGTGCCAGCAGCACCTGGACAGGGCGCGCCGGGGAGCTGTTTTTT	15	TRBV5-4	TRBD1	-	TRBJ2-2
CASSLRGGRYNEQFF	TGTGCCAGCAGCCTAAGGGGGGGGAGGTACAATGAGCAGTTCTTC	15	TRBV27	-	-	TRBJ2-1
CASSKAGQGTETQYF	TGTGCTAGCAGCAAAGCGGGACAGGGGACAGAGACCCAGTACTTC	15	TRBV7-7	TRBD1	-	TRBJ2-5
CASTRAAGGLNEQFF	TGTGCCAGCACCCGAGCGGCCGGTGGGCTCAATGAGCAGTTCTTC	15	TRBV9	-	once	TRBJ2-1
CASSLDAYGTKETQYF	TGTGCCAGCAGCTTAGATGCTTATGGGACAAAAGAGACCCAGTACTTC	16	TRBV11-3	-	-	TRBJ2-5
CASSPGQGDTGELFF	TGTGCCAGCTCACCGGGACAGGGGGACACCGGGGAGCTGTTTTTT	15	TRBV18	TRBD1	-	TRBJ2-2
CASSSSGAGQETQYF	TGTGCCAGCAGCTCATCGGGCGCGGGGCAAGAGACCCAGTACTTC	15	TRBV5-6	-	-	TRBJ2-5
CASSGGFLNTEAFF	TGTGCCAGCAGCGGAGGGTTCCTGAACACTGAAGCTTTCTTT	14	TRBV3-1/TRBV3-2	-	once	TRBJ1-1
CARYRVDLTNYEQYF	TGTGCCCGTTACAGGGTCGATTTGACGAACTACGAGCAGTACTTC	15	TRBV10-3	-	-	TRBJ2-7
CASSLAGQGLSTEAFF	TGTGCCAGCAGCTTAGCAGGACAGGGTTTGAGCACTGAAGCTTTCTTT	16	TRBV7-9	TRBD1	-	TRBJ1-1
CASSAGLNTEAFF	TGTGCCAGTAGTGCGGGATTGAACACTGAAGCTTTCTTT	13	TRBV19	-	-	TRBJ1-1
CASSQAGNTIYF	TGTGCCAGCAGCCAAGCAGGAAACACCATATATTTT	12	TRBV3-1/TRBV3-2	-	few	TRBJ1-3
CASTATSGTDTQYF	TGTGCCAGCACCGCGACTAGCGGCACAGATACGCAGTATTTT	14	TRBV2	TRBD2	-	TRBJ2-3
CASSQEVRTRDEQFF	TGCGCCAGCAGCCAAGAAGTGCGGACTCGGGATGAGCAGTTCTTC	15	TRBV4-1	-	-	TRBJ2-1
CATSRDRDLGYGYTF	TGTGCCACCAGCAGAGATCGGGATCTCGGCTATGGCTACACCTTC	15	TRBV15	-	-	TRBJ1-2
CASSLNGDYIYEQYF	TGTGCCAGCAGCTTAAACGGGGACTACATCTACGAGCAGTACTTC	15	TRBV7-3	TRBD2	-	TRBJ2-7
CASSFRVAGGSADTQYF	TGTGCCAGCAGCTTTCGGGTAGCGGGGGGCAGCGCAGATACGCAGTATTTT	17	TRBV5-4	TRBD2	-	TRBJ2-3
CASRPGSTYEQYF	TGTGCCAGCAGACCGGGGTCGACCTACGAGCAGTACTTC	13	TRBV25-1	-	-	TRBJ2-7